This TCR beta chain was captured in a study of blood T cell repertoires in COVID-19. The method was immunoSEQ multiplex PCR; TCRdb's version includes in-frame clones alone and lacks a portion of them. The table shows 87,000 or so clones, with over 75% occurring only once. V lost 5 bases and J 1 base, leaving 14 bases between the germline ends. This CDR3 region has 15 residues. Germline V gives CDR1 KGHSH, CDR2 LQKENI. The sequenced material came from peripheral blood. This chain joins TRBV18 and TRBJ1-1; a weak D match, TRBD1 (6 bases). This receptor was identified in a human donor with acute or convalescent COVID-19. The donor label of this sample is uncertain. CDR3 DNA sequence: TGTGCCAGCTCAGCTATCCCGGGACAGAACACTGAAGCTTTCTTT. Amino acids: CASSAIPGQNTEAFF.